This T cell receptor beta chain was identified in a study of blood T cell repertoires in COVID-19. Using immunoSEQ multiplex PCR, the repertoire was profiled, and TCRdb retains in-frame clones only, with some absent. The sample holds hundreds of thousands of clones, 85% to 90% seen once. This CDR3 has 13 amino acids. Losses at the gene ends were 8 bases for V and 7 bases for J; bases not matched to a gene: 7. Germline CDR1 SNHLY, CDR2 FYNNEI. Sequencing used PBMCs or T cells enriched from blood (not recorded which). The gene calls are TRBV2 and TRBJ2-3; TRBD2 matches at 9 bases. The receptor's source is a man younger than 40 who had recovered from COVID-19. CDR3 loop: CASAREGKNTQYF. CDR3 DNA: TGTGCCAGCGCGCGGGAGGGCAAGAATACGCAGTATTTT.